The 24 T cell receptor beta chains below all came from one sample that was sequenced in a study of post-analysis software for immune sequencing data (dated by TCRdb to the mid-2010s). Beyond this particular receptor, the publication reports: Patients showed significantly higher frequencies than controls for 4 or 5 TRBV segments, among them TRBV5-6, TRBV5-1 and TRBV20-1.

Their antigens are not known. Library creation used PCR. Instrument used: Illumina HiSeq 2500. To reduce PCR and sequencing biases, unique molecular identifiers were incorporated into the TCR beta cDNA libraries. TCRdb reprocessed the public reads (quality trimming at Q25 with fastp, clone calling with MiXCR) and kept in-frame beta chains. Records with the same CDR3 protein are collapsed into one entry carrying the most frequent genes and DNA. Within this sample are 350,000 to 500,000 distinct CDR3 sequences, with roughly 38% of them counted one time only. Approximately 7.1% of the sample lies in the top ten. Sample: blood. The receptors come from a girl aged 2 to 10 with multiple sclerosis.

In its sample, this clonotype was seen a few times. V gene TRBV12-3 or TRBV12-4 combines with J gene TRBJ2-5; 12 bases match TRBD2. Trimming removed 8 bases from V and 12 bases from J; junction bases left unmatched: 16. The CDR3 totals 15 residues. The CDR3 loop reads CASRLETSGGTVEYF. CDR3 sequence (DNA): TGTGCCAGCCGACTCGAAACTAGCGGGGGGACTGTGGAGTACTTC.

The sample holds a few counts of this clonotype. This chain joins TRBV5-1 and TRBJ1-2; D is undetermined. CDR1 and CDR2 from the germline V gene are SGHRS and YFSETQ. CDR3 size: 13 residues. V was pared by 1 base and J by 2 bases, with 6 bases between. In nucleotides, the CDR3 is TGCGCCAGCAGCTTGCACACCAACTATGGCTACACCTTC. Protein product: CASSLHTNYGYTF.

The V call is TRBV28, the J call TRBJ1-5; D remains ambiguous. The length of the CDR3 is 12 residues. Germline values: CDR1 MDHEN, CDR2 SYDVKM. Trimming cost V 6 bases and J 3 bases, with 6 bases left between them. The CDR3, as DNA: TGTGCCAGCAGGGGCCCCAATCAGCCCCAGCATTTT. Amino acid sequence: CASRGPNQPQHF. The full variable domain, in which reference TRBV28 and TRBJ1-5 provide the parts outside the CDR3, is DVKVTQSSRYLVKRTGEKVFLECVQDMDHENMFWYRQDPGLGLRLIYFSYDVKMKEKGDIPEGYSVSREKKERFSLILESASTNQTSMYLCASRGPNQPQHFGDGTRLSIL.

The V gene is TRBV29-1, the J gene TRBJ2-4, with 12 bases that match TRBD2. CDR3 length: 17 residues. CDR1 and CDR2 from the germline V gene are SQVTM and ANQGSEA. The V segment lost 3 bases and the J segment 0 bases; nucleotides outside the gene matches: 6. The CDR3 here is CSVDGLAGTLAKNIQYF. For the CDR3, the DNA is TGCAGCGTTGACGGACTAGCGGGGACACTAGCCAAAAACATTCAGTACTTC.

This clonotype was found a few times. V usage is TRBV4-2 and J usage is TRBJ2-1; 11 nucleotides align to TRBD2. J gave up 9 bases and V 4 bases, and 8 bases lay outside the gene matches. The CDR3 length is 15 residues. Germline CDR1 is LGHNA and CDR2 is YNFKEQ. DNA of the CDR3: TGTGCCAGCAGCCCTATAGCGGGAGGGCTCGGTGAGCAGTTCTTC. This encodes CASSPIAGGLGEQFF.

This clonotype was counted only a few times. The rearrangement joins TRBV28 to TRBJ1-2; D remains unclear. Trimming stripped 1 base from V and 7 bases from J, with 16 bases between. CDR1 is MDHEN, CDR2 SYDVKM, per germline. The CDR3 length is 15 residues. The DNA of the CDR3 is TGTGCCAGCAGTTTATTATCCATAAACAAGGTTGGCTACACCTTC. Translation gives CASSLLSINKVGYTF.

The rearrangement joins TRBV12-3 or TRBV12-4 to TRBJ1-1; D perhaps matches TRBD1 (5 bases). Trimming removed 8 bases from V and 8 bases from J, with 18 bases in between. The CDR3 has 13 amino acids. This chain's CDR3 is CASPWGVGGEAFF. The CDR3 region has the DNA TGTGCCAGCCCCTGGGGAGTCGGGGGAGAAGCTTTCTTT.

The sample holds many counts of this clonotype. The chain links TRBV29-1 to TRBJ2-7; unclear D gene. The CDR3 runs to 14 residues. V was cut by 4 bases and J by 6 bases, with 19 bases left in between. Per the germline V gene, CDR1 is SQVTM and CDR2 is ANQGSEA. The CDR3 sequence: CSVASDFYPSEQYF. CDR3 DNA sequence: TGCAGCGTTGCCTCAGACTTCTACCCATCCGAGCAGTACTTC.

This clonotype has more than one count but fewer than ten. V gene TRBV6-5 combines with J gene TRBJ2-1; D unresolved. The V and J ends lost 5 bases and 3 bases respectively, with 17 bases between them. This CDR3 spans 16 amino acids. Germline lookup yields CDR1 MNHEY and CDR2 SVGAGI. CDR3 nucleotide sequence: TGTGCCAGCAGTCGTAGCCTCCGCACCCTCTACAATGAGCAGTTCTTC. Encoded protein: CASSRSLRTLYNEQFF.

To note about this clonotype: The junction does not match germline at one end; this may be a read error. The chain employs TRBV7-3 and TRBJ2-2, with D maybe TRBD2 (6 bases). CDR1 is SGHTA, CDR2 FQGTGA, per germline. This CDR3 has 16 amino acids. The CDR3 protein is CASSLTGTSNTGELFF. Here the CDR3 DNA reads TGTGCCAGCAGCCTAACCGGGACTTCGAACACCGGGGAGCTGTTTTTT.

This clonotype was detected a few times. J is TRBJ2-5 and V is TRBV27; D is tentatively TRBD1 or TRBD2 (6 bases each). The J call is doubtful: the DNA matches TRBJ2-7 better. The CDR3 contains 15 residues. The germline gives CDR1 MNHEY, CDR2 SMNVEV (reference sequence). DNA for the CDR3: TGTGCCAGCAGGGGGGGCGGTCTCCTGCCTTACGAGCAGTACTTC. Amino acids: CASRGGGLLPYEQYF.

This clonotype was detected a few times. The gene calls are TRBV10-3 and TRBJ2-7; D gene ambiguous. The CDR3 is 15 residues long. CDR1 and CDR2 from the germline V gene are ENHRY and SYGVKD. V was cut by 4 bases and J by 5 bases, with 18 bases left in between. CDR3 bases: TGTGCCATCAGTGGGTCCTGGCTAGAAATAGACGAGCAGTACTTC. This encodes CAISGSWLEIDEQYF.

The rearrangement links TRBV18 to TRBJ2-1; D is ambiguous. The CDR3 is 14 amino acids. Germline V gene lookup returns CDR1 KGHSH and CDR2 LQKENI. Trimming stripped 1 base from V and 2 bases from J, with 6 bases between. The CDR3 here is CASSPLDAYNEQFF. Written as DNA, the CDR3 is TGTGCCAGCTCACCACTAGATGCCTACAATGAGCAGTTCTTC.

The chain recombines TRBV3-1 with TRBJ2-7; D not resolved. Trimming stripped 0 bases from V and 2 bases from J, with 8 bases between. Germline V lookup: CDR1 LGHDT, CDR2 YNNKEL (reference sequence). The CDR3 runs to 14 residues. The CDR3 nucleotides read TGTGCCAGCAGCCAAGAACCCTGGGCCTACGAGCAGTACTTC. It specifies CASSQEPWAYEQYF.

The chain has TRBV10-3 and TRBJ2-1; 10 nucleotides agree with TRBD2. CDR1 and CDR2 from the germline V gene are ENHRY and SYGVKD. This CDR3 comprises 16 residues. Losses at the gene ends were 0 bases for V and 8 bases for J; bases not matched to a gene: 7. The CDR3 protein is CAISESSLAGVDEQFF. The CDR3 nucleotides read TGTGCCATCAGTGAGTCGTCCCTAGCGGGGGTGGATGAGCAGTTCTTC.

This chain uses TRBV2 with TRBJ2-1; D call uncertain. Germline V gives CDR1 SNHLY, CDR2 FYNNEI. V was clipped by 6 bases and J by 7 bases, with 16 bases between them. The CDR3 runs to 14 residues. The CDR3 sequence: CASRRYYSANEQFF. The CDR3 nucleotides are TGTGCCAGCAGACGGTACTACTCCGCGAATGAGCAGTTCTTC.

In its sample, this clonotype was seen a few times. The chain employs TRBV6-2 or TRBV6-3 and TRBJ2-7; possibly TRBD2 for D (7 bases). The germline CDR1 and CDR2 sequences are MNHEY and SVGEGT. V gave up 6 bases and J gave up 0 bases, with 15 bases separating them. There are 15 residues in the CDR3. The CDR3 region is CASSPQGTISYEQYF. Here the CDR3 DNA reads TGTGCCAGCAGCCCTCAGGGGACTATCTCCTACGAGCAGTACTTC.

The chain couples TRBV7-3 to TRBJ2-5; weak D call: TRBD2 (6 bases). CDR3 length: 15 amino acids. The germline gives CDR1 SGHTA, CDR2 FQGTGA. V was shortened by 5 bases and J by 11 bases, with 24 bases between the two germline ends. CDR3 DNA: TGTGCCAGCAGCAAAAGCGGTTCGGACTACAATGAGCAGTACTTC. Protein product: CASSKSGSDYNEQYF.

The chain uses TRBV10-3 and TRBJ2-2, with D perhaps matching TRBD2 (5 bases). Germline lookup yields CDR1 ENHRY and CDR2 SYGVKD. The CDR3 totals 18 residues. Trimming stripped 4 bases from V and 6 bases from J, with 24 bases between. CDR3 sequence reads: CAISGDYLPGIGSGELFF. The CDR3 DNA is TGTGCCATCAGTGGGGATTATCTTCCCGGGATCGGATCCGGGGAGCTGTTTTTT.

The sample holds a few counts of this clonotype. CDR3 residues: CASSLGTEGGHEQYF. CDR3 DNA: TGTGCCAGCAGCTTAGGAACAGAGGGTGGCCACGAGCAGTACTTC. The rearrangement uses TRBV11-2 and TRBJ2-7; tentative D call: TRBD2 (5 bases). Germline V gene lookup returns CDR1 SGHAT and CDR2 FQNNGV. V was shortened by 1 base and J by 5 bases, with 15 bases between the two germline ends. CDR3 length equals 15 residues.

This sequence joins TRBV19 and TRBJ2-7; D may be TRBD2 (6 bases). The germline CDR1 and CDR2 sequences are LNHDA and SQIVND (reference sequence). CDR3 size: 15 residues. V shed 3 bases and J shed 3 bases, with 15 bases lying between them. DNA of the CDR3: TGTGCCAGTAGTATTGGGGACGGGAGAATCTACGAGCAGTACTTC. Translating it yields CASSIGDGRIYEQYF.

The chain joins TRBV7-9 to TRBJ1-4, with a weak D call TRBD1 (5 bases). The CDR3 runs to 14 residues. V was pared by 4 bases and J by 8 bases, with 14 bases between. Germline V gene lookup returns CDR1 SEHNR and CDR2 FQNEAQ (reference sequence). Here the CDR3 DNA reads TGTGCCAGCAGCTGGGACGGGGGTGGAGAAAAACTGTTTTTT. Its translation is CASSWDGGGEKLFF.

The chain couples TRBV4-3 to TRBJ2-1; perhaps D is TRBD1 or TRBD2 (7 bases each). V shed 5 bases and J shed 2 bases, with 25 bases lying between them. From germline, CDR1 is LGHNA and CDR2 YSLEER. This CDR3 spans 19 amino acids. CDR3 nucleotides: TGCGCCAGCAGCTCTTCCACGGGGGGCAGGGGGTTTACCTACAATGAGCAGTTCTTC. This translates into CASSSSTGGRGFTYNEQFF.

J is TRBJ2-1 and V is TRBV2; 9 bases align to TRBD2. The CDR3 consists of 16 residues. CDR1 is SNHLY and CDR2 is FYNNEI in the germline V gene. Trimming cost V 7 bases and J 0 bases; bases outside gene matches: 7. The chain's CDR3 is CASTFAGGPSYNEQFF. The DNA of the CDR3 is TGTGCCAGCACGTTTGCGGGAGGGCCCTCCTACAATGAGCAGTTCTTC.